These T cell receptor beta chains were read from a single sample in a study of CD8 T cells in Susac syndrome. TCRdb ran MiXCR on the immunoSEQ multiplex PCR reads and lists one entry per CDR3 protein. Among 150,000 to 200,000 distinct CDR3 sequences listed, around 94% were seen once. Sequencing used CD4+ T cells from PBMCs. The source is a human donor with multiple sclerosis. Each CDR3 is given with its conserved first and last residue. The D gene is left open where the match is weak. Where a row states a size, it is once, few, many or the class of an expanded clone; other rows omit it.

j_call,v_call,d_call,clone_size,cdr3_aa,cdr3_nt
TRBJ1-1,TRBV28,TRBD1,once,CASGTVNTEAFF,TGTGCCAGCGGGACAGTGAACACTGAAGCTTTCTTT
TRBJ2-7,TRBV5-1,TRBD1,NA,CASSEGKTGPYEQYF,TGCGCCAGCAGCGAGGGGAAGACAGGGCCCTACGAGCAGTACTTC
TRBJ1-5,TRBV5-6,NA,NA,CASSLGQLSNQPQHF,TGTGCCAGCAGCTTGGGGCAGCTTAGCAATCAGCCCCAGCATTTT
TRBJ2-1,TRBV5-6,NA,NA,CASRTTGPYNEQFF,TGTGCCAGCAGAACAACCGGGCCCTACAATGAGCAGTTCTTC
TRBJ2-1,TRBV30,NA,once,CAWSVQLDNEQFF,TGTGCCTGGAGTGTACAGCTAGACAATGAGCAGTTCTTC
TRBJ2-7,TRBV12-5,NA,NA,CASGLVPLIHEQYF,TGTGCTAGTGGTTTGGTACCCTTGATCCACGAGCAGTACTTC
TRBJ2-5,TRBV7-2,TRBD2,NA,CASSLGAGGLSAQYF,TGTGCCAGCAGCTTAGGGGCGGGAGGGCTGTCGGCCCAGTACTTC
TRBJ2-3,TRBV12-5,NA,NA,CASGLLTIADTQYF,TGTGCTAGTGGTTTGTTGACAATCGCAGATACGCAGTATTTT
TRBJ2-5,TRBV15,TRBD2,NA,CATSSGQETQYF,TGTGCCACCTCTAGCGGCCAAGAGACCCAGTACTTC
TRBJ2-5,TRBV2,NA,NA,CASSGYGVGGETQYF,TGTGCCAGCAGTGGGTACGGTGTGGGAGGCGAGACCCAGTACTTC
TRBJ2-6,TRBV21-1,NA,NA,CASSKVDLSSGANVLTF,TGTGCCAGCAGCAAAGTTGACCTTAGCTCTGGGGCCAACGTCCTGACTTTC
TRBJ2-6,TRBV6-5,NA,NA,CASSYRPSGANVLTF,TGTGCCAGCAGTTACCGGCCATCTGGGGCCAACGTCCTGACTTTC
TRBJ2-1,TRBV20-1,TRBD2,NA,CSARVRARLARYNEQFF,TGCAGTGCTAGGGTTCGGGCGCGACTAGCGCGATACAATGAGCAGTTCTTC
TRBJ2-1,TRBV19,TRBD2,NA,CASSMATSGNNEQFF,TGTGCCAGTAGTATGGCCACTAGCGGGAACAATGAGCAGTTCTTC
TRBJ1-5,TRBV6-6,NA,NA,CASSYAQGVQPQHF,TGTGCCAGCAGTTACGCTCAGGGTGTCCAGCCCCAGCATTTT
TRBJ1-1,TRBV6-2/TRBV6-3,NA,NA,CASRRQLNTEAFF,TGTGCCAGCAGGCGACAGTTGAACACTGAAGCTTTCTTT
TRBJ2-7,TRBV19,NA,NA,CASSINGPTDEQYF,TGTGCCAGTAGTATTAATGGACCAACCGACGAGCAGTACTTC
TRBJ2-2,TRBV3-1,TRBD1,NA,CASSYRGTDTGELFF,TGTGCCAGCAGCTACAGGGGAACCGACACCGGGGAGCTGTTTTTT
TRBJ1-5,TRBV7-2,NA,NA,CASSLSAGQEKPQHF,TGTGCCAGCAGCTTAAGCGCTGGCCAGGAAAAGCCCCAGCATTTT
TRBJ1-1,TRBV10-2,TRBD1,NA,CASLRQGLSTEAFF,TGCGCCAGCCTGAGACAGGGGCTGAGCACTGAAGCTTTCTTT
TRBJ2-7,TRBV30,TRBD2,NA,CAWSHSPGTSGSVEQYF,TGTGCCTGGAGCCACTCTCCCGGGACTAGCGGGAGTGTCGAGCAGTACTTC
TRBJ2-5,TRBV7-7,TRBD1,NA,CASSHPGDRKETQYF,TGTGCCAGCAGCCACCCGGGGGACAGGAAAGAGACCCAGTACTTC
TRBJ1-2,TRBV27,NA,NA,CASSSLGSDYGYTF,TGTGCCAGCAGTTCACTCGGGTCCGACTATGGCTACACCTTC
TRBJ1-1,TRBV29-1,TRBD1,NA,CSVVKGANTEAFF,TGCAGCGTTGTTAAGGGGGCTAACACTGAAGCTTTCTTT
TRBJ1-3,TRBV5-6,NA,NA,CASSFLRFSGNTIYF,TGTGCCAGCAGCTTTTTGAGGTTCTCTGGAAACACCATATATTTT
TRBJ2-7,TRBV11-2,NA,NA,CASSLAASGSSPYEQYF,TGTGCCAGCAGCTTGGCCGCGAGCGGATCAAGCCCCTACGAGCAGTACTTC
TRBJ1-1,TRBV2,NA,NA,CASSQQANTEAFF,TGTGCCAGCAGCCAACAAGCGAACACTGAAGCTTTCTTT
TRBJ1-2,TRBV7-2,NA,NA,CASSSRATSFGYTF,TGTGCCAGCAGCTCCCGGGCTACTTCCTTTGGCTACACCTTC
TRBJ2-7,TRBV7-8,TRBD1,NA,CASSPRDRIDYEQYF,TGTGCCAGCAGCCCCCGGGACAGAATAGACTACGAGCAGTACTTC
TRBJ1-6,TRBV5-1,TRBD1,NA,CASSRGGQGVAKDFSPLHF,TGCGCCAGCAGCCGCGGGGGACAGGGTGTTGCTAAAGACTTTTCGCCCCTCCACTTT
TRBJ2-1,TRBV19,NA,NA,CASSIVGGAEQFF,TGTGCCAGTAGTATAGTAGGGGGAGCTGAGCAGTTCTTC
TRBJ2-3,TRBV7-2,NA,NA,CASSLGDPSMADTQYF,TGTGCCAGCAGCTTAGGGGACCCTAGCATGGCAGATACGCAGTATTTT
TRBJ1-1,TRBV30,NA,NA,CAWSVGGGSTEAFF,TGTGCCTGGAGTGTAGGAGGGGGTAGTACTGAAGCTTTCTTT
TRBJ2-5,TRBV6-5,NA,few,CASSYRSEETQYF,TGTGCCAGCAGTTACCGTAGCGAGGAGACCCAGTACTTC
TRBJ2-5,TRBV19,NA,NA,CASSISPGVETQYF,TGTGCCAGTAGTATTAGTCCAGGGGTAGAGACCCAGTACTTC
TRBJ1-2,TRBV19,TRBD1,NA,CASSAGTGRNYGYTF,TGTGCCAGTAGTGCGGGGACAGGGCGGAACTATGGCTACACCTTC
TRBJ2-7,TRBV9,TRBD2,NA,CASSPGGRNYEQYF,TGTGCCAGCAGCCCGGGGGGGAGAAACTACGAGCAGTACTTC
TRBJ1-1,TRBV18,NA,NA,CASQDPQNTNTEAFF,TGTGCCAGCCAAGACCCCCAGAACACGAACACTGAAGCTTTCTTT
TRBJ2-7,TRBV7-2,NA,NA,CASSLANSYEQYF,TGTGCCAGCAGCTTAGCTAACTCCTACGAGCAGTACTTC
TRBJ2-2,TRBV30,NA,NA,CAWSQRWAGELFF,TGTGCCTGGAGCCAGAGGTGGGCCGGGGAGCTGTTTTTT
TRBJ2-3,TRBV9,TRBD2,NA,CASSKWAGGTDTQYF,TGTGCCAGCAGCAAGTGGGCGGGAGGCACAGATACGCAGTATTTT
TRBJ1-1,TRBV29-1,NA,NA,CSVEGARGATEAFF,TGCAGCGTTGAAGGGGCGCGGGGTGCAACTGAAGCTTTCTTT
TRBJ1-2,TRBV10-2,NA,NA,CASSEQDGYTF,TGCGCCAGCAGTGAGCAGGATGGCTACACCTTC
TRBJ2-3,TRBV9,NA,once,CASSPARETDTQYF,TGTGCCAGCAGCCCAGCGAGGGAAACAGATACGCAGTATTTT
TRBJ2-1,TRBV19,NA,once,CASSRDFRKYNEQFF,TGTGCCAGTAGTAGGGACTTCAGGAAATACAATGAGCAGTTCTTC
TRBJ2-7,TRBV28,NA,NA,CASISGTPGYEQYF,TGTGCCAGCATAAGCGGGACACCGGGGTACGAGCAGTACTTC
TRBJ1-5,TRBV27,NA,NA,CASSLVYSNQPQHF,TGTGCCAGCAGTTTGGTCTATAGCAATCAGCCCCAGCATTTT